The sample holds a few counts of the clone carrying this T cell receptor (beta chain). Its antigen is as yet unknown. Trimming took off 6 bases at V and 4 bases at J, with 14 bases between the two ends. The CDR3 length is 14 residues. Looked up from germline, CDR1 is SGHRS and CDR2 is YFSETQ. The data are from a study of identical twins. Study-level points and caveats: Out-of-frame beta chain sequences displayed weaker excess sharing between twins.

TCRdb redid the calling of the 5' RACE reads with MiXCR, one entry per CDR3 protein. The table has about 150,000 distinct CDR3 sequences, 3.5% seen once; the top ten hold more than 6.5%. The sample comprised memory T cells sorted from blood. The chain carries TRBV5-1 and TRBJ1-5, with a possible D match to TRBD1 (6 bases). The TCR comes from a man between 18 and 29 years old in good health. CDR3 protein: CASMRQEPNQPQHF. The CDR3 DNA sequence: TGCGCCAGCATGCGACAGGAGCCTAATCAGCCCCAGCATTTT. Based on the CDR3 plus reference TRBV5-1 and TRBJ1-5, the full variable domain is KAGVTQTPRYLIKTRGQQVTLSCSPISGHRSVSWYQQTPGQGLQFLFEYFSETQRNKGNFPGRFSGRQFSNSRSEMNVSTLELGDSALYLCASMRQEPNQPQHFGDGTRLSIL.